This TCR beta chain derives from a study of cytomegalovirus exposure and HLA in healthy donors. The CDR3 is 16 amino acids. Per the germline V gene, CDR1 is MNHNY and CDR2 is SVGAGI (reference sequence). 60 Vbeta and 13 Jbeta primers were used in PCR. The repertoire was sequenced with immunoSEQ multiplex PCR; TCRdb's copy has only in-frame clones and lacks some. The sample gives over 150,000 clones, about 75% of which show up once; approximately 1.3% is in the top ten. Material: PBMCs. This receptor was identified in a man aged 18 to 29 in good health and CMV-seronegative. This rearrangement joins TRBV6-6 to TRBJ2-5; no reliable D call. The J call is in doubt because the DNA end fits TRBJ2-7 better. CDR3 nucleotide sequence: TGTGCCAGCAGTTACCCCCGTCTTTACCCCCCCTACGAGCAGTACTTC. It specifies CASSYPRLYPPYEQYF.